The T cell receptor beta chain described here comes from a study of identical twins. The length of the CDR3 is 16 residues. V gave up 2 bases and J gave up 0 bases, with 11 bases separating them. One entry per CDR3 protein results from TCRdb running MiXCR on the 5' RACE reads. The sample has around 550,000 distinct CDR3 sequences, roughly 15% seen once. This clonotype was detected a few times. These data were also filed under a second study, of yellow fever vaccine responses in identical twins.

Sequencing was performed on CD4+ T cells sorted from blood. This chain uses TRBV12-3 or TRBV12-4 with TRBJ2-1, with D hard to call. The source of this sequence is a woman younger than 35 in good health. CDR3 coding DNA: TGTGCCAGCAGTTTAAGGTCCCGGGCCTCCTACAATGAGCAGTTCTTC. Its translation is CASSLRSRASYNEQFF.